This T cell receptor (beta chain) stems from a study of blood T cells in healthy people across ages. Whole-study context: When template switching was applied, about one barcoded beta molecule was captured per two T cells.

General observations from the study: The long-lived group displayed more naive CD4+ cells, plus higher diversity, than the aged donors did. Unsorted PBMC input precluded a conclusive naive versus antigen-experienced comparison.

Next came a second PCR, run for about 7 to 12 cycles, which used a sample-barcoded 5' primer along with a J-beta primer mix. TCRdb independently ran MiXCR on the 5' RACE reads; one entry per CDR3 protein. The sample lists approximately 2,000,000 distinct CDR3 sequences; about two fifths were seen once. The V gene end was trimmed by 3 bases and the J gene end by 6 bases; junction bases not matched to a gene: 2. The CDR3 has 13 residues. Germline V CDR1 and CDR2: SGDLS, YYNGEE. Individuals who donated were healthy Caucasians from Russia aged roughly 6 to 100. A few counts support this clonotype. The antigen is not known.

The receptor was derived from a human donor in good health. The V gene is TRBV9, the J gene TRBJ2-3; 9 bases line up with TRBD2. The sample taken for sequencing was blood. CDR3 sequence: CASSGGGADTQYF. CDR3 coding DNA: TGTGCCAGCAGCGGCGGGGGGGCGGATACGCAGTATTTT.